One and the same sample provided the 5 T cell receptor beta chains below, sequenced in a study of CD8+CD57+ T cells in acquired aplastic anemia (dated by TCRdb to the late 2010s). Reads for this sample came from an Illumina HiSeq 2000. TCR beta VDJ combination and CDR3 sequence profiling used genomic DNA as the template. TCRdb reworked the public reads: Q25 trimming with fastp, MiXCR clone assembly, productive beta chains retained. Identical CDR3 proteins give one entry, which carries the most common genes and DNA. The sample includes about 68,000 distinct CDR3 sequences, with around 50% observed a single time. The ten largest clones take up roughly 8.7% of the sample. The sample taken for sequencing was sorted CD4+, CD8+, or CD8+CD57+ T cells (not recorded which) from PBMCs. These receptor sequences come from a human donor in good health, serving as a control.

The rearrangement joins TRBV7-9 to TRBJ2-2; D not resolved. CDR3 size: 12 residues. Germline V gene sequence: CDR1 SEHNR, CDR2 FQNEAQ (reference sequence). V gave up 6 bases and J gave up 1 base, with 3 bases separating them. CDR3 sequence reads: CASRQNTGELFF. In DNA form, the CDR3 reads TGTGCCAGCAGACAGAACACCGGGGAGCTGTTTTTT. The full variable domain, its missing parts supplied by reference TRBV7-9 and TRBJ2-2, is DTGVSQNPRHKITKRGQNVTFRCDPISEHNRLYWYRQTLGQGPEFLTYFQNEAQLEKSRLLSDRFSAERPKGSFSTLEIQRTEQGDSAMYLCASRQNTGELFFGEGSRLTVL.

The chain is built from TRBV7-2 and TRBJ1-5; D is perhaps TRBD1 (6 bases). Deletions cut 5 bases from V and 3 bases from J, with 14 bases between. Germline-derived CDR1 and CDR2 are SGHTA and FQGNSA. The CDR3 sequence is 15 residues long. This CDR3 reads CASSPDRSPNQPQHF. In DNA form, the CDR3 reads TGTGCCAGCAGCCCAGACAGGTCTCCCAATCAGCCCCAGCATTTT.

This clonotype was observed at least ten times. The chain has TRBV14 and TRBJ2-7; no definite D call. Germline assignment: CDR1 SGHDN and CDR2 FVKESK. Trimming shortened V by 4 bases and J by 7 bases, and 14 bases separated the two germline ends. CDR3 size: 13 residues. CDR3 in amino acids: CASSPSPVWEQYF. In DNA, the CDR3 is TGTGCCAGCAGCCCCAGCCCCGTATGGGAGCAGTACTTC.

V is TRBV4-1 and J is TRBJ1-1, with D unclear. Germline assignment: CDR1 MGHRA and CDR2 YSYEKL. Trimming shortened V by 4 bases and J by 2 bases, and 14 bases separated the two germline ends. The CDR3 extends over 15 amino acids. The CDR3 loop is CASSPPVSGNTEAFF. The CDR3 DNA is TGCGCCAGCAGCCCACCCGTCTCTGGAAACACTGAAGCTTTCTTT.

This chain uses TRBV29-1 with TRBJ1-1; a weak D match, TRBD1 (6 bases). The V end was cut by 7 bases, the J end by 1 base, with 13 bases between. Germline-derived CDR1 and CDR2 are SQVTM and ANQGSEA. There are 13 residues in the CDR3. CDR3 region: CSASTGSNTEAFF. Written as DNA, the CDR3 is TGCAGCGCTTCGACAGGATCGAACACTGAAGCTTTCTTT. Variable domain in full (rest from reference TRBV29-1 and TRBJ1-1): SAVISQKPSRDICQRGTSLTIQCQVDSQVTMMFWYRQQPGQSLTLIATANQGSEATYESGFVIDKFPISRPNLTFSTLTVSNMSPEDSSIYLCSASTGSNTEAFFGQGTRLTVV.